This T cell receptor (beta chain) derives from a study of control samples from healthy donors and cancer patients. TCRdb's copy holds only in-frame clones and misses some; the assay was immunoSEQ multiplex PCR. Of 150,000 to 200,000 clones in the sample, 80% to 90% were seen once. The CDR3 is made up of 16 amino acids. The germline gives CDR1 SNHLY, CDR2 FYNNEI. Trimming at V came to 5 bases and at J to 0 bases, leaving 7 bases not matched to a gene. The chain links TRBV2 to TRBJ2-3; TRBD2 matches at 8 bases. The TCR comes from a woman aged 25-40 years in good health. Input material: blood. In DNA form, the CDR3 reads TGTGCCAGCAGTTCCCTAGCGGGCTTAAGCACAGATACGCAGTATTTT. Encoded protein: CASSSLAGLSTDTQYF.